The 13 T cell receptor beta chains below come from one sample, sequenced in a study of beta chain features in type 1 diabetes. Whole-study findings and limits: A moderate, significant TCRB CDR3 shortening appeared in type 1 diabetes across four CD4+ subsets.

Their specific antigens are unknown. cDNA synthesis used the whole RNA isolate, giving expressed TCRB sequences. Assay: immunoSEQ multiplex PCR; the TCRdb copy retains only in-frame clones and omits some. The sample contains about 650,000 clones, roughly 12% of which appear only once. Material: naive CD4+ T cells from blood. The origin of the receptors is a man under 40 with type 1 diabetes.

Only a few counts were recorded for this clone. The DNA of the CDR3 is TGTGCCAGCAGCGTAGGAGGCCCAAGGGGTAATCATGGCTACACCTTC. Protein sequence: CASSVGGPRGNHGYTF. The chain uses TRBV9 and TRBJ1-2, with D tentatively TRBD1 (5 bases). The CDR3 contains 16 residues. Trimming pared 0 bases from V and 6 bases from J, leaving 18 bases between. Germline V gives CDR1 SGDLS, CDR2 YYNGEE.

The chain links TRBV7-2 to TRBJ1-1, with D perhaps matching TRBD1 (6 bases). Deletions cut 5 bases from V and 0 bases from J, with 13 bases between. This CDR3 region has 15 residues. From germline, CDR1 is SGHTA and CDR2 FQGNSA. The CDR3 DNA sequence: TGTGCCAGCAGCCAACGACAGGCTATGAACACTGAAGCTTTCTTT. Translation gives CASSQRQAMNTEAFF. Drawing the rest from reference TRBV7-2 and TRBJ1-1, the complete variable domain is GAGVSQSPSNKVTEKGKDVELRCDPISGHTALYWYRQSLGQGLEFLIYFQGNSAPDKSGLPSDRFSAERTGGSVSTLTIQRTQQEDSAVYLCASSQRQAMNTEAFFGQGTRLTVV.

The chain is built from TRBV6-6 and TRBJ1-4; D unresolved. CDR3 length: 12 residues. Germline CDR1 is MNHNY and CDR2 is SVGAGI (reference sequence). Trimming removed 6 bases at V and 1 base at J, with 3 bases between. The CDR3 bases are TGTGCCAGCAGCCAAACTAATGAAAAACTGTTTTTT. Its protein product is CASSQTNEKLFF.

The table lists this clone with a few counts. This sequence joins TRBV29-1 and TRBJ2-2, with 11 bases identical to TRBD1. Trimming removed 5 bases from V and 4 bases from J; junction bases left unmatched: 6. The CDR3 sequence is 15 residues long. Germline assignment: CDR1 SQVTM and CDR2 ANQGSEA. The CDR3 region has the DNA TGCAGCGTTACGGACAGGGGGCATGGCACCGGGGAGCTGTTTTTT. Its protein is CSVTDRGHGTGELFF.

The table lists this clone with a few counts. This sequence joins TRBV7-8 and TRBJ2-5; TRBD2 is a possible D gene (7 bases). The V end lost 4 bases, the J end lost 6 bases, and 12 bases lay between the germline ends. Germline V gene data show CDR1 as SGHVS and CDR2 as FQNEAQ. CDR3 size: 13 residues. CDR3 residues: CASSSGGLKTQYF. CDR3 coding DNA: TGTGCCAGCAGCTCCGGGGGGCTGAAGACCCAGTACTTC.

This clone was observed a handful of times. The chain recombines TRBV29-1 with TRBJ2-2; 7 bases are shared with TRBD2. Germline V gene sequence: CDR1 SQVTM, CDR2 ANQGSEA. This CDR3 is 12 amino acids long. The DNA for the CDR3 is TGCCTGGGTGGGAGGGACACCGGGGAGCTGTTTTTT. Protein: CLGGRDTGELFF.

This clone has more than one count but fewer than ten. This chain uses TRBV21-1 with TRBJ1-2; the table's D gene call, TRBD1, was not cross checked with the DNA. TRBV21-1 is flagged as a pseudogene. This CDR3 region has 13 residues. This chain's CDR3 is CARATGPLNGYTF. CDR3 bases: TGTGCCAGAGCTACAGGGCCCCTGAATGGCTACACCTTC.

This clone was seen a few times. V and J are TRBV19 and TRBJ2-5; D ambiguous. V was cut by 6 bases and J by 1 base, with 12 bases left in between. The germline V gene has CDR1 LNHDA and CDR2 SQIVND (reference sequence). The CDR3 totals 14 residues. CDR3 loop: CASSLHQTQETQYF. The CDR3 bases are TGTGCCAGTAGCCTACACCAAACCCAAGAGACCCAGTACTTC.

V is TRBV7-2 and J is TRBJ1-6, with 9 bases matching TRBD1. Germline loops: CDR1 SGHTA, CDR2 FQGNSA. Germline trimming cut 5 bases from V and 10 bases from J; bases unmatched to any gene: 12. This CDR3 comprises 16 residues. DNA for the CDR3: TGTGCCAGCAGCCTCCAGTGGGGACAGGGATCGTCACCCCTCCACTTT. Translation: CASSLQWGQGSSPLHF. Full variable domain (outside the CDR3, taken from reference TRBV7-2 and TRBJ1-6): GAGVSQSPSNKVTEKGKDVELRCDPISGHTALYWYRQSLGQGLEFLIYFQGNSAPDKSGLPSDRFSAERTGGSVSTLTIQRTQQEDSAVYLCASSLQWGQGSSPLHFGNGTRLTVT.

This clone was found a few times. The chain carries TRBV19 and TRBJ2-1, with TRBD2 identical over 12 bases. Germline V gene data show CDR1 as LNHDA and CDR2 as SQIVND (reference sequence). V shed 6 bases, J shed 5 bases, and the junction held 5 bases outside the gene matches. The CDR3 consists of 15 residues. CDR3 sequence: CASSTSGGYHNEQFF. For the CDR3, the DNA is TGTGCCAGTAGCACTAGCGGGGGGTATCACAATGAGCAGTTCTTC. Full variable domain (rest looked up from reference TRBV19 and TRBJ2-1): DGGITQSPKYLFRKEGQNVTLSCEQNLNHDAMYWYRQDPGQGLRLIYYSQIVNDFQKGDIAEGYSVSREKKESFPLTVTSAQKNPTAFYLCASSTSGGYHNEQFFGPGTRLTVL.

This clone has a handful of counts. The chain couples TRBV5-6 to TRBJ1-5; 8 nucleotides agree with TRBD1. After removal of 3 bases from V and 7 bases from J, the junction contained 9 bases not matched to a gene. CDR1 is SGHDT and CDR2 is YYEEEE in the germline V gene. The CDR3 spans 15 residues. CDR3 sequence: CASSYRQGRVQPQHF. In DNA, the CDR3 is TGTGCCAGCAGCTACCGACAGGGGCGGGTACAGCCCCAGCATTTT.

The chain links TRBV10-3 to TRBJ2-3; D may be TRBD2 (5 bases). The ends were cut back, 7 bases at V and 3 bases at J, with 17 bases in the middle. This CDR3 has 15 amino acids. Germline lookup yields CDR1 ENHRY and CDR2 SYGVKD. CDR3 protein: CAITDGRGNTDTQYF. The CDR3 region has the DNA TGTGCCATCACCGACGGACGGGGTAATACAGATACGCAGTATTTT.

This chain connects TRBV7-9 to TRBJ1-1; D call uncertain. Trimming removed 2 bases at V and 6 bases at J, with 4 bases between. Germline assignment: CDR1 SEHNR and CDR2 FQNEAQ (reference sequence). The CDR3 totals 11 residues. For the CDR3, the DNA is TGTGCCAGCAGCTTACTCGCTGAAGCTTTCTTT. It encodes CASSLLAEAFF. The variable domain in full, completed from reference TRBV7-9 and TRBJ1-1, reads DTGVSQNPRHKITKRGQNVTFRCDPISEHNRLYWYRQTLGQGPEFLTYFQNEAQLEKSRLLSDRFSAERPKGSFSTLEIQRTEQGDSAMYLCASSLLAEAFFGQGTRLTVV.